Listed here are 18 T cell receptor beta chains from one sample, sequenced in a study of identical twins. TCRdb ran MiXCR on the 5' RACE reads and lists one entry per CDR3 protein. The data hold approximately 600,000 distinct CDR3 sequences, with over 8.5% observed a single time. Another study also made use of these data, one on yellow fever vaccine responses in identical twins.

The sequenced material came from PBMCs. These receptor sequences come from a woman younger than 35 in good health.

CDR3: CASSEILVGGPPYEQYF. DNA of the CDR3: TGTGCCAGCAGTGAAATTCTAGTGGGAGGGCCCCCCTACGAGCAGTACTTC. The chain is built from TRBV6-1 and TRBJ2-7; 7 positions agree with TRBD2. This CDR3 is built from 17 residues. CDR1 and CDR2 from the germline V gene are MNHNS and SASEGT. J gave up 2 bases and V 2 bases, and 12 bases lay outside the gene matches.

This chain connects TRBV4-1 to TRBJ2-3, with TRBD1 matching over 10 bases. Germline lookup yields CDR1 MGHRA and CDR2 YSYEKL. CDR3 size: 19 residues. V was clipped by 4 bases and J by 4 bases; unmatched bases: 17. This CDR3 reads CASSLQATGGEYWADTQYF. For the CDR3, the DNA is TGCGCCAGCAGCCTGCAGGCGACAGGGGGCGAATATTGGGCAGATACGCAGTATTTT.

At least ten counts were recorded for this clonotype. V and J are TRBV7-2 and TRBJ2-3; D perhaps matches TRBD1 (7 bases). The CDR3 spans 16 residues. V shed 5 bases and J shed 4 bases, with 19 bases lying between them. Germline CDR1 SGHTA, CDR2 FQGNSA. CDR3 in amino acids: CASSQRLGGGADTQYF. CDR3 nucleotides: TGTGCCAGCAGCCAGAGGTTAGGGGGCGGGGCAGATACGCAGTATTTT.

This clonotype was counted a few times. This chain uses TRBV7-2 with TRBJ2-5, with 11 positions matching TRBD1. The ends lost 7 bases at V and 4 bases at J; junction bases unmatched: 8. The germline CDR1 and CDR2 sequences are SGHTA and FQGNSA. The CDR3 is made up of 15 amino acids. In DNA, the CDR3 is TGTGCCAGCACCGGGGGACAGGGGGGGGGAGAGACCCAGTACTTC. Amino acid sequence: CASTGGQGGGETQYF.

This sequence joins TRBV12-3 or TRBV12-4 and TRBJ2-6, with TRBD1 identical over 10 bases. This CDR3 is built from 18 residues. The DNA of the CDR3 is TGTACCATCAGTTTATTAGTGGGGACAGGGGAAGGGGCCAACGTCCTGACTTTC. Amino acids: CTISLLVGTGEGANVLTF.

The table lists this clonotype with many counts. One end of the junction is discordant with germline, which a read error may explain. This sequence joins TRBV7-7 and TRBJ2-5; 12 positions agree with TRBD2. The germline gives CDR1 SSHAT, CDR2 FNYEAQ (reference sequence). This CDR3 comprises 16 residues. CDR3: CASSHSTSGGQETQYF. The DNA for the CDR3 is TGTGCTAGCAGCCACTCGACTAGCGGGGGACAAGAGACCCAGTACTTC. The complete variable domain, with remaining parts taken from reference TRBV7-7 and TRBJ2-5, reads GAGVSQSPRYKVTKRGQDVTLRCDPISSHATLYWYQQALGQGPEFLTYFNYEAQPDKSGLPSDRFSAERPEGSISTLTIQRTEQRDSAMYRCASSHSTSGGQETQYFGPGTRLLVL.

This clonotype was detected only a few times. This sequence joins TRBV6-1 and TRBJ2-5, with 8 bases that match TRBD2. Germline V gene sequence: CDR1 MNHNS, CDR2 SASEGT. The junction had 7 bases not matched to a gene; V was cut back by 4 bases and J by 3 bases. The CDR3 runs to 15 residues. Here the CDR3 DNA reads TGTGCCAGCAGTGGCGGAGGACTAGCAGAAGAGACCCAGTACTTC. Translated: CASSGGGLAEETQYF.

This clonotype turned up a few times. The chain recombines TRBV12-5 with TRBJ1-1; TRBD1 might be the D (5 bases). Trimming removed 7 bases at V and 2 bases at J, with 11 bases between. CDR3 length equals 13 residues. Germline V gene sequence: CDR1 LGHNT, CDR2 FRNRAP. The CDR3: CASVQGENTEAFF. In DNA, the CDR3 is TGTGCTAGTGTGCAGGGCGAAAACACTGAAGCTTTCTTT. Drawing the rest from reference TRBV12-5 and TRBJ1-1, the complete variable domain is DARVTQTPRHKVTEMGQEVTMRCQPILGHNTVFWYRQTMMQGLELLAYFRNRAPLDDSGMPKDRFSAEMPDATLATLKIQPSEPRDSAVYFCASVQGENTEAFFGQGTRLTVV.

This clonotype came up many times. The genes are TRBV11-2 and TRBJ2-1; D may match TRBD1 or TRBD2 (6 bases each). Trimming left V 6 bases short and J 8 bases short, with 11 bases between. Germline-derived CDR1 and CDR2 are SGHAT and FQNNGV. The length of the CDR3 is 12 residues. The CDR3: CASRSRGDEQFF. The DNA for the CDR3 is TGTGCCAGCAGATCGAGGGGGGATGAGCAGTTCTTC.

The CDR3 loop is CASSSQGKSPLHF. The CDR3 nucleotides read TGTGCCAGCAGCTCTCAGGGGAAATCACCCCTCCACTTT. The rearrangement joins TRBV5-4 to TRBJ1-6, with D possibly being TRBD1 (6 bases). Trimming pared 3 bases from V and 10 bases from J, leaving 11 bases between. This CDR3 has 13 amino acids. Germline V gene sequence: CDR1 SGHNT, CDR2 YYREEE (reference sequence).

V usage is TRBV7-9 and J usage is TRBJ2-2; weak D call: TRBD1 (6 bases). Germline V gene sequence: CDR1 SEHNR, CDR2 FQNEAQ (reference sequence). V was shortened by 4 bases and J by 4 bases, with 19 bases between the two germline ends. The CDR3 totals 17 residues. The CDR3 is CASSSSVQGRRTGELFF. CDR3 DNA sequence: TGTGCCAGCAGCTCATCCGTACAGGGACGACGCACCGGGGAGCTGTTTTTT.

V and J are TRBV7-9 and TRBJ2-1; weak D call: TRBD1 (6 bases). There are 16 residues in the CDR3. CDR1 and CDR2 from the germline V gene are SEHNR and FQNEAQ (reference sequence). The V end was cut by 5 bases, the J end by 2 bases, with 16 bases between. The CDR3 reads CASSHTDRPPYNEQFF. CDR3 nucleotides: TGTGCCAGCAGCCATACCGACAGGCCGCCCTACAATGAGCAGTTCTTC.

This clonotype was counted only a few times. This chain uses TRBV6-2 or TRBV6-3 with TRBJ2-7, with 14 bases identical to TRBD2. This CDR3 comprises 20 residues. Germline loops: CDR1 MNHEY, CDR2 SVGEGT. J was trimmed by 9 bases and V by 5 bases; bases with no gene match: 24. The CDR3 is CASSPRLAGGLIGLLNAQYF. In DNA, the CDR3 is TGTGCCAGCAGTCCTCGACTAGCGGGAGGGCTGATTGGACTACTGAACGCGCAGTACTTC.

The chain uses TRBV6-5 and TRBJ2-2; TRBD1 agrees at 10 bases. Germline V gene data show CDR1 as MNHEY and CDR2 as SVGAGI. V lost 4 bases and J lost 12; bases outside the gene matches: 8. This CDR3 comprises 14 residues. In DNA, the CDR3 is TGTGCCAGCAGTTTAACCGGGACAGGGGTTAAGCTGTTTTTT. Amino acid sequence: CASSLTGTGVKLFF.

The genes are TRBV7-9 and TRBJ2-5; possibly TRBD1 for D (5 bases). V was trimmed by 11 bases and J by 2 bases, leaving 9 bases between them. The CDR3 totals 11 residues. Per germline, CDR1 SEHNR and CDR2 FQNEAQ (reference sequence). CDR3 nucleotides: TGTGCCGTAGCAGGGCAAGAGACCCAGTACTTC. This sequence encodes CAVAGQETQYF.

This sequence joins TRBV29-1 and TRBJ2-5; 11 positions match TRBD2. The V segment lost 4 bases and the J segment 5 bases; nucleotides outside the gene matches: 9. The CDR3 consists of 15 residues. Germline loops: CDR1 SQVTM, CDR2 ANQGSEA. The CDR3 reads CSVGMASGRWETQYF. CDR3 nucleotides: TGCAGCGTTGGAATGGCTAGCGGGAGGTGGGAGACCCAGTACTTC.

V and J are TRBV7-2 and TRBJ2-7; possibly TRBD1 or TRBD2 for D (5 bases each). The CDR3 is 12 residues long. CDR1 is SGHTA, CDR2 FQGNSA, per germline. Trimming took off 11 bases at V and 7 bases at J, with 18 bases between the two ends. CDR3 sequence reads: CASLGDVGEQYF. The CDR3 DNA follows: TGTGCCTCACTAGGGGACGTGGGGGAGCAGTACTTC.

This chain connects TRBV3-1 to TRBJ1-5; D is undetermined. Between the trimmed V and J ends, which lost 3 bases and 7 bases, there was a span of 10 bases. CDR1 and CDR2 (germline): LGHDT, YNNKEL (reference sequence). The CDR3 loop spans 13 amino acids. CDR3 in amino acids: CASSHPVPQPQHF. Written as DNA, the CDR3 is TGTGCCAGCAGCCACCCAGTTCCCCAGCCCCAGCATTTT. Complete variable domain (other parts from reference TRBV3-1 and TRBJ1-5): DTAVSQTPKYLVTQMGNDKSIKCEQNLGHDTMYWYKQDSKKFLKIMFSYNNKELIINETVPNRFSPKSPDKAHLNLHINSLELGDSAVYFCASSHPVPQPQHFGDGTRLSIL.